The present T cell receptor beta chain was sequenced within a study of glioma-infiltrating T cells. Overall study results and limits: Tissue and blood shared very few CDR3 sequences. Above-expected tissue-blood divergence occurred in all gliomas, most in low-grade ones.

Details on this clonotype: Its target is not known.

TCR alpha and beta CDR3 regions were amplified from RNA using iRepertoire nested multiplex PCR. TCRdb redid the calling of the multiplex PCR reads with MiXCR, one entry per CDR3 protein. Of tens of thousands of distinct CDR3 sequences listed, roughly 40% are singletons. The V gene lost 5 bases and the J gene lost 5 bases, with 21 bases spanning the gap. The CDR3 spans 16 residues. CDR1 and CDR2 from the germline V gene are KGHDR and SFDVKD. The J gene is TRBJ2-7, the V gene TRBV24-1, with D possibly called TRBD1 or TRBD2 (6 bases each). The receptor was derived from a human donor with low-grade glioma or glioblastoma, undergoing nonglioma brain surgery, or in good health (not recorded which). What was sequenced was glioma tissue, nonneoplastic brain tissue, or PBMCs (not recorded which). The CDR3 sequence: CATSVHSGQPYNEQYF. DNA of the CDR3: TGTGCCACCAGTGTTCATAGCGGACAGCCTTACAACGAGCAGTACTTC.